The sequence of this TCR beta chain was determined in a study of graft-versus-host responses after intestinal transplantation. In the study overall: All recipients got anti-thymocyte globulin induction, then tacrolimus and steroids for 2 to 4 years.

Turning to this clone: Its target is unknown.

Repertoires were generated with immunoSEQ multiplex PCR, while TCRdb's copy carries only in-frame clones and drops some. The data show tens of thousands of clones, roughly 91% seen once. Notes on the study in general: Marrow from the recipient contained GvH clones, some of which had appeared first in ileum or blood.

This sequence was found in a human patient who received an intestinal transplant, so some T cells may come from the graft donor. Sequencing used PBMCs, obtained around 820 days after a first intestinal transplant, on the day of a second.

For the CDR3, the DNA is TGTGCCAGTCGGACAGGGAACACCGGGGAGCTGTTTTTT. It is translated as CASRTGNTGELFF. The J gene is TRBJ2-2, the V gene TRBV6-1; TRBD1 aligns across 7 bases. Germline assignment: CDR1 MNHNS and CDR2 SASEGT. This CDR3 is 13 amino acids long. The V segment lost 9 bases and the J segment 1 base; nucleotides outside the gene matches: 2.